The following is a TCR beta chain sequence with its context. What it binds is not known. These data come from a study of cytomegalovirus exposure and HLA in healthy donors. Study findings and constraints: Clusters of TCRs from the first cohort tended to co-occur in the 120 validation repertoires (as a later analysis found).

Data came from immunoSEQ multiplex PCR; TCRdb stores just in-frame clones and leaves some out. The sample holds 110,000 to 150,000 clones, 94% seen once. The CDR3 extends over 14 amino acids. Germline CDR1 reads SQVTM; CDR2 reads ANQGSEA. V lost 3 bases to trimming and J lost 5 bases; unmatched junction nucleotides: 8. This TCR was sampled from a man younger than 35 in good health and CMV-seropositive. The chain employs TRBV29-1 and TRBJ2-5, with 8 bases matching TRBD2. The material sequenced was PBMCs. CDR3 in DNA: TGCAGCGTTGAGCTAGCGGGTCTTGGGGAGACCCAGTACTTC. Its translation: CSVELAGLGETQYF.